Listed below are T cell receptor beta chains from one sample, sequenced in a study of glioma-infiltrating T cells after dendritic cell vaccination. TCRdb's copy holds only in-frame clones and misses some; the assay was immunoSEQ multiplex PCR. The table includes about 94,000 clones, more than 70% detected once. Sequences were derived from blood, sampled after dendritic cell vaccination. Receptor source: a human donor with glioblastoma. Each CDR3 is given with its conserved first and last residue. The order of the fields is clone size, J gene, V gene, D gene, CDR3 protein, CDR3 DNA. A D gene is named only where the DNA matches it firmly. Rows give clone size only sometimes, using once, few, many, or a class for an expanded clone.

clone size: .
J gene: TRBJ1-2
V gene: TRBV28
D gene: TRBD1
CDR3 protein: CASTDFLDRHHRGGYTF
CDR3 DNA: TGTGCCAGCACCGATTTTTTGGACAGGCACCATAGGGGTGGCTACACCTTC

clone size: .
J gene: TRBJ1-2
V gene: TRBV6-5
D gene: .
CDR3 protein: CATQPLTSDYGYTF
CDR3 DNA: TGTGCTACACAACCCTTGACATCGGACTATGGCTACACCTTC

clone size: .
J gene: TRBJ2-3
V gene: TRBV5-1
D gene: .
CDR3 protein: CASSRATDTQYF
CDR3 DNA: TGCGCCAGCAGCCGAGCCACAGATACGCAGTATTTT

clone size: few
J gene: TRBJ1-2
V gene: TRBV5-1
D gene: TRBD1
CDR3 protein: CASSPDPGQGSYGYTF
CDR3 DNA: TGCGCCAGCAGCCCCGACCCCGGACAGGGGTCCTATGGCTACACCTTC

clone size: .
J gene: TRBJ2-2
V gene: TRBV7-9
D gene: .
CDR3 protein: CASSFGGTGELFF
CDR3 DNA: TGTGCCAGCAGCTTCGGGGGCACCGGGGAGCTGTTTTTT

clone size: .
J gene: TRBJ1-1
V gene: TRBV18
D gene: .
CDR3 protein: CASSPTRSTEAFF
CDR3 DNA: TGTGCCAGCTCACCCACCCGTAGCACTGAAGCTTTCTTT

clone size: .
J gene: TRBJ2-5
V gene: TRBV5-1
D gene: .
CDR3 protein: CASSFFTQETQYF
CDR3 DNA: TGCGCCAGCAGCTTTTTTACACAAGAGACCCAGTACTTC

clone size: few
J gene: TRBJ1-2
V gene: TRBV7-2
D gene: TRBD1
CDR3 protein: CASSGTVYGYTF
CDR3 DNA: TGTGCCAGCAGCGGGACAGTCTATGGCTACACCTTC

clone size: .
J gene: TRBJ2-5
V gene: TRBV6-1
D gene: TRBD1
CDR3 protein: CAGKTGSETQYF
CDR3 DNA: TGTGCCGGCAAGACAGGGAGCGAGACCCAGTACTTC

clone size: .
J gene: TRBJ1-1
V gene: TRBV30
D gene: TRBD1
CDR3 protein: CALDRTGGTEAFF
CDR3 DNA: TGTGCCTTGGACAGGACAGGGGGTACTGAAGCTTTCTTT

clone size: .
J gene: TRBJ1-4
V gene: TRBV28
D gene: .
CDR3 protein: CASSWETREKLFF
CDR3 DNA: TGTGCCAGCAGTTGGGAGACGAGGGAAAAACTGTTTTTT

clone size: .
J gene: TRBJ1-5
V gene: TRBV30
D gene: .
CDR3 protein: CAWRTGGNTPQHF
CDR3 DNA: TGTGCCTGGAGAACTGGGGGCAACACGCCCCAGCATTTT

clone size: .
J gene: TRBJ1-3
V gene: TRBV5-1
D gene: TRBD1
CDR3 protein: CASSLGVDRAGNTIYF
CDR3 DNA: TGCGCCAGCAGCTTGGGGGTTGACAGGGCTGGAAACACCATATATTTT

clone size: .
J gene: TRBJ2-7
V gene: TRBV9
D gene: TRBD2
CDR3 protein: CASSVGLAGVYEQYF
CDR3 DNA: TGTGCCAGCAGCGTAGGGCTAGCGGGAGTGTACGAGCAGTACTTC

clone size: .
J gene: TRBJ1-5
V gene: TRBV5-8
D gene: .
CDR3 protein: CASSLDREGQPQHF
CDR3 DNA: TGTGCCAGCAGCTTGGACAGGGAAGGTCAGCCCCAGCATTTT